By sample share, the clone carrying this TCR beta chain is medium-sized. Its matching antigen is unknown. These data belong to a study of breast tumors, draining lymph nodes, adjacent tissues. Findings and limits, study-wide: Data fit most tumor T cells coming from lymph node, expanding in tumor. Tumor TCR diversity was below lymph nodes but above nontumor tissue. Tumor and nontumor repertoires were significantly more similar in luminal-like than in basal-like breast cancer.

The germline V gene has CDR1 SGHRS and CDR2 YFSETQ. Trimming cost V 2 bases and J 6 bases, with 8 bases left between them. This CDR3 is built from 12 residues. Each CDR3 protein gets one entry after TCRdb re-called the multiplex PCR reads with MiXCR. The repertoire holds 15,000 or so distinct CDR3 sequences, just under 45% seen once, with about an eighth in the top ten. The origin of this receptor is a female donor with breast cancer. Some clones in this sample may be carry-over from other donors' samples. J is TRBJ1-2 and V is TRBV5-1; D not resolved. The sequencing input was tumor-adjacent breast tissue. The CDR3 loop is CASSFSEDGYTF. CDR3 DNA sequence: TGCGCCAGCAGCTTCTCCGAGGATGGCTACACCTTC.